This TCR beta chain was documented in a study of OX40 agonist ivuxolimab in advanced cancers. General study points: Among expanded peripheral T cells, antigen specificity went undetermined. The CD4+ and CD8+ T cells in the blood had expanded clonally by week 6 at 0.1 to 3.0 mg/kg.

Libraries were prepared by immunoSEQ multiplex PCR; TCRdb keeps only in-frame clonotypes and omits some of them. The sample consists of 43,000 or so clones, approximately 91% of them appearing once. V lost 7 bases and J lost 3; bases outside the gene matches: 4. This CDR3 comprises 14 residues. Germline CDR1 reads MNHNS; CDR2 reads SASEGT. Note on this clone: The antigen is unknown.

The V call is TRBV6-1, the J call TRBJ2-2, with 8 bases aligning to TRBD1. Sample: CD4+ or CD8+ T cells sorted from blood, taken in a trial of the OX40 agonist ivuxolimab. This clonotype originated in an adult with an advanced solid tumor such as melanoma, head and neck, liver or kidney cancer. CDR3 amino acids: CASKGQAYTGELFF. DNA for the CDR3: TGTGCCAGCAAGGGACAGGCCTACACCGGGGAGCTGTTTTTT.